The clone carrying this TCR beta chain was seen a handful of times. Its antigen remains unknown. Mismatch with germline at one junction end may stem from a read error. Noted time point: newly diagnosed GD, antithyroid drugs for less than 3 months. RNA isolated from PBMCs was used to make the TCR library. The sample originates from a study of regulatory T cells in long-lasting Graves disease. The study's findings and limits: Lower TCR diversity characterized persistent Graves' patients relative to newly diagnosed patients. TRBV28, TRBJ1-2 and TRBJ2-5 emerged as the favored segments in persistent disease.

The CDR3 is 13 residues long. From germline, CDR1 is SGHTA and CDR2 FQGTGA. With iRepertoire HTBI primers and Arm-PCR of CDR3 regions, TCR beta libraries were built. TCRdb reprocessed the multiplex PCR reads via MiXCR and lists one record per CDR3 protein. The data show about 530,000 distinct CDR3 sequences, with roughly 15% seen just once and around 25% held by the top ten. These data were also filed under a second study, of T cells in Graves' hyperthyroidism and ophthalmopathy. As that report states: Primed by the HTBI set, a first-round RT-PCR was run on the TCR CDR3.

Sequencing used peripheral blood mononuclear cells (PBMCs), obtained at new diagnosis, from a patient treated with antithyroid drugs. The chain employs TRBV7-3 and TRBJ1-1; D gene uncertain. The sequence came from a woman aged 40 to 65 with Graves disease. CDR3 DNA: TGTGCCATCAGCTTAACCTCAGACACTGAAGCTTTCTTT. Translated, it gives CAISLTSDTEAFF. Full variable domain (missing parts from reference TRBV7-3 and TRBJ1-1): GAGVSQTPSNKVTEKGKYVELRCDPISGHTALYWYRQSLGQGPEFLIYFQGTGAADDSGLPNDRFFAVRPEGSVSTLKIQRTERGDSAVYLCAISLTSDTEAFFGQGTRLTVV.